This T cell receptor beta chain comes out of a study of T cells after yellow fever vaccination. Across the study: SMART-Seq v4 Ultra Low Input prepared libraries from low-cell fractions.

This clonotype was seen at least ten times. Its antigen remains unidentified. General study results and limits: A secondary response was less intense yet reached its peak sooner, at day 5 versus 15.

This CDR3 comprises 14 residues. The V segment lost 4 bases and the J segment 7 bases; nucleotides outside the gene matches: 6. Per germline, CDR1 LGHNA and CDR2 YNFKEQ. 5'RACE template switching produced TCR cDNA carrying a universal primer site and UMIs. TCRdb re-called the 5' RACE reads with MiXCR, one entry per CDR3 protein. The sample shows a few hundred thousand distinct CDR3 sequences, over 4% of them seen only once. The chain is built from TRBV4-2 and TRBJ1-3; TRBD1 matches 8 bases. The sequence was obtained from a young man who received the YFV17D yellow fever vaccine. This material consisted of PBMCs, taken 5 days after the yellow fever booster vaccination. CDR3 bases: TGTGCCAGCAGCCGACCGACAGGGGAGAACACCATATATTTT. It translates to CASSRPTGENTIYF.